The clone carrying this TCR beta chain was detected only once. Antigen unknown. It was with a sample-barcoded 5' primer and a J-beta primer mix that a second PCR of roughly 7 to 12 cycles was run. Every molecule of cDNA carried a tag from a template-switch adaptor with 12 random nucleotides. TCRdb reprocessed the 5' RACE reads with MiXCR, giving one entry per CDR3 protein. The table shows about 1.5 million distinct CDR3 sequences, with roughly 43% occurring only once. This record comes from a study of blood T cells in healthy people across ages. Study in general: Template switching captured about one barcoded beta molecule per two T cells. The study's findings and limits: Long-lived and aged donors differed, with more naive CD4+ cells and higher diversity in the long-lived.

Germline CDR1 is MGHRA and CDR2 is YSYEKL. With 4 bases clipped from V and 5 bases from J, the junction kept 23 bases outside the gene matches. CDR3 size: 21 residues. This receptor was identified in a woman between 18 and 29 years old in good health. V is TRBV4-1 and J is TRBJ2-1, with 10 bases aligning to TRBD2. Sequencing was carried out using blood. CDR3 nucleotide sequence: TGCGCCAGCAGCCCTTGGATCCTACTAGCGGGAAAGGCGTTGGAGGACAATGAGCAGTTCTTC. Encoded protein: CASSPWILLAGKALEDNEQFF.